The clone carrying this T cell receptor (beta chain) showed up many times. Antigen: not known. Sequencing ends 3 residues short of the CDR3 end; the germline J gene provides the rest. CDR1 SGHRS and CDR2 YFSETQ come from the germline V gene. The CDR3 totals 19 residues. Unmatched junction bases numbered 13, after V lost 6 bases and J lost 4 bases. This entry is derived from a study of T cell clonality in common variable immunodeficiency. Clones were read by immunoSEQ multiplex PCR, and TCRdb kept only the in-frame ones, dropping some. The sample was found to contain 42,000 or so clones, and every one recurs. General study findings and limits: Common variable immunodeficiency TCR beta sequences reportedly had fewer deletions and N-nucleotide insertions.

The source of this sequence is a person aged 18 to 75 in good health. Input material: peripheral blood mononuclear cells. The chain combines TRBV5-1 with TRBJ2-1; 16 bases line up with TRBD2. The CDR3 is CASNQTGTSGRGIYNEQFF. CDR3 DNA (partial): TGCGCCAGCAACCAGACCGGGACTAGCGGGAGGGGGATTTACAATGAG.